The 11 T cell receptor beta chains presented below share a single source sample, sequenced in a study of radiotherapy plus CTLA-4 blockade in lung cancer. Libraries were prepared by immunoSEQ multiplex PCR; TCRdb keeps only in-frame clonotypes and omits some of them. The data show about 100,000 clones, with about four fifths seen just once and roughly 0.84% held by the top ten. The sample was peripheral blood, taken from a patient treated with radiotherapy plus ipilimumab. Source of these receptors: a human donor with non-small cell lung cancer who had stable disease on radiotherapy plus ipilimumab.

The genes are TRBV28 and TRBJ2-1; D gene ambiguous. Per germline, CDR1 MDHEN and CDR2 SYDVKM. This CDR3 contains 11 residues. Trimming pared 1 base from V and 9 bases from J, leaving 4 bases between. Here the CDR3 DNA reads TGTGCCAGCAGTTTATTCCCTGAGCAGTTCTTC. Its translation: CASSLFPEQFF.

The V call is TRBV30, the J call TRBJ1-1, with D possibly being TRBD1 (6 bases). The germline V and J ends were trimmed by 3 bases and 11 bases, with 13 bases remaining between them. This CDR3 is built from 11 residues. Germline values: CDR1 GTSNPN, CDR2 SVGIG (reference sequence). CDR3 residues: CAWSLGGLAFF. The CDR3 nucleotides read TGTGCCTGGAGCCTGGGGGGCCTGGCTTTCTTT.

The chain links TRBV5-1 to TRBJ1-2, with 9 positions matching TRBD1. Germline V lookup: CDR1 SGHRS, CDR2 YFSETQ. The CDR3 runs to 15 residues. V lost 5 bases to trimming and J lost 4 bases; unmatched junction nucleotides: 9. In DNA, the CDR3 is TGCGCCAGCAGACTTACTGGGGACAGGGTCTATGGCTACACCTTC. It encodes CASRLTGDRVYGYTF.

V is TRBV2 and J is TRBJ2-1; TRBD2 agrees at 13 bases. Germline-derived CDR1 and CDR2 are SNHLY and FYNNEI. The CDR3 has 14 residues. Trimming cost V 5 bases and J 7 bases; bases outside gene matches: 2. For the CDR3, the DNA is TGTGCCAGCAGTCCGGGACTAGCGGGGAATGAGCAGTTCTTC. Its translation is CASSPGLAGNEQFF.

The rearrangement links TRBV5-1 to TRBJ1-5, with TRBD1 identical over 7 bases. Trimming removed 4 bases from V and 3 bases from J; junction bases left unmatched: 4. This CDR3 has 14 amino acids. The germline V gene has CDR1 SGHRS and CDR2 YFSETQ. CDR3 amino acids: CASSPEGANQPQHF. As DNA, the CDR3 is TGCGCCAGCAGCCCCGAGGGGGCCAATCAGCCCCAGCATTTT.

V usage is TRBV2 and J usage is TRBJ2-3; no clear D gene. V lost 7 bases and J 3 bases, leaving 11 bases between the germline ends. Looked up from germline, CDR1 is SNHLY and CDR2 is FYNNEI. The CDR3 length is 13 residues. For the CDR3, the DNA is TGTGCCAGCACTCGAGGCCAGACAGATACGCAGTATTTT. Its protein product is CASTRGQTDTQYF.

The rearrangement uses TRBV5-6 and TRBJ2-7; D is ambiguous. The ends were cut back, 1 base at V and 2 bases at J, with 13 bases in the middle. The CDR3 spans 15 residues. In germline, CDR1 is SGHDT, CDR2 YYEEEE. The CDR3 sequence: CASSLRAILTYEQYF. As DNA, the CDR3 is TGTGCCAGCAGCTTGAGGGCTATCCTTACCTACGAGCAGTACTTC.

This sequence joins TRBV7-3 and TRBJ2-1, with 12 bases matching TRBD2. V lost 5 bases and J lost 7; bases outside the gene matches: 9. The CDR3 extends over 16 amino acids. CDR1 and CDR2 (germline): SGHTA, FQGTGA. This chain's CDR3 is CASSLRTSGTFNEQFF. The CDR3 DNA follows: TGTGCCAGCAGCCTCCGGACTAGCGGGACGTTTAATGAGCAGTTCTTC. Together with reference TRBV7-3 and TRBJ2-1, the CDR3 gives the full variable domain: GAGVSQTPSNKVTEKGKYVELRCDPISGHTALYWYRQSLGQGPEFLIYFQGTGAADDSGLPNDRFFAVRPEGSVSTLKIQRTERGDSAVYLCASSLRTSGTFNEQFFGPGTRLTVL.

The chain links TRBV30 to TRBJ1-4; D is ambiguous. CDR3 size: 15 residues. V was trimmed by 0 bases and J by 7 bases, leaving 15 bases between them. Germline V gives CDR1 GTSNPN, CDR2 SVGIG (reference sequence). CDR3 in amino acids: CAWSVKSTASEKLFF. CDR3 DNA: TGTGCCTGGAGTGTAAAGTCTACAGCAAGTGAAAAACTGTTTTTT.

V and J are TRBV5-4 and TRBJ2-1; 11 bases match TRBD2. The junction had 2 bases not matched to a gene; V was cut back by 4 bases and J by 2 bases. Germline V gene lookup returns CDR1 SGHNT and CDR2 YYREEE (reference sequence). CDR3 size: 15 residues. The CDR3 nucleotides read TGTGCCAGCAGCCAGACTAGCGGGACCTACAATGAGCAGTTCTTC. Protein: CASSQTSGTYNEQFF.

The V call is TRBV7-2, the J call TRBJ1-5; D remains ambiguous. This CDR3 spans 12 amino acids. Looked up from germline, CDR1 is SGHTA and CDR2 is FQGNSA. Deletions cut 4 bases from V and 4 bases from J, with 5 bases between. CDR3 region: CASSYTNQPQHF. The CDR3 bases are TGTGCCAGCAGCTACACAAATCAGCCCCAGCATTTT.